A single TCR beta chain is shown here with its context. This clone was seen a single time. The specificity of this receptor is unknown. No much larger clone is present one base from it, and per-base qualities are unavailable. The V end loses 11 bases and the J end loses 7 bases, and a stretch of 17 bases separates them. CDR1 and CDR2, per the germline V gene, are SNHLY and FYNNEI. The CDR3 runs 13 residues from the cysteine to the phenylalanine. Only the CDR3 portion is preserved as DNA: 39 bases, with reading frame beginning at the first base. This entry belongs to a study of T cells and copy number aberrations in small-cell lung cancer (dated by TCRdb to about 2021). Background for the entire study: TCR repertoire sequencing was paired with whole-exome sequencing of the same tumor regions to relate T cell metrics to mutations and copy number aberrations. Tumor TCR data were available for some 16 patients, and approximately 14 patients had TCR data from both tumor and normal tissue.

General study outcomes and caveats: All specimens consisted of formalin-fixed paraffin-embedded tissue, which is known to introduce sequencing artifacts. Because surgical resection is uncommon in small-cell lung cancer, the study was limited by a small sample size, and the findings need validation. Compared with adjacent lung tissue, tumors showed lower T-cell density, richness and clonality, although the density difference was not significant.

The immunoSEQ hsTCRB Kit, with multiplexed V- and J-gene primers, was used to amplify TCR-beta CDR3 regions from genomic DNA. Unique DNA barcodes were added in a second PCR, and the samples were pooled together with one negative control and one positive control. Sequencing of the pooled TCR-beta libraries was performed on an Illumina MiSeq using a 150-cycle paired-end protocol. On the study's bioinformatics: Adaptive Biotechnologies processed the raw sequencing data into a report containing normalized, annotated TCR-beta repertoires. T-cell density was calculated by normalizing TCR-beta templates to usable DNA, with usable DNA estimated through amplification of housekeeping genes. Richness was defined as the count of unique rearrangements, and clonality was defined as 1 minus Pielou's evenness. As stored in TCRdb, this immuneACCESS dataset retains in-frame rearrangements with V and J assigned. A fraction of the clones does not appear; measured against another copy, unresolved V genes explain less than half of the discrepancy, and the remainder lacks a known reason. The V and J calls and clone size come from that table; D and trimming were worked out from the DNA. The sample data list approximately 6,600 clones, and roughly four fifths of these were observed just once. The top ten hold under 10% of the sample.

The donors were limited-stage small-cell lung cancer patients whose surgical resection took place in Hangzhou, China, between about 2008 and 2021. Every donor underwent upfront surgery with no preoperative chemotherapy or radiotherapy, and no donor received immunotherapy either before or after surgery. All 20 or so patients in the sequenced cohort were identified as smokers or heavy second-hand smokers. Adjacent normal lung was taken at least 2 cm away from the tumor margin, and two pathologists confirmed by morphology that the adjacent normal lung was free of malignant cells. Multi-region TCR-beta sequencing of resected limited-stage small-cell lung cancers and of tumor-adjacent lung tissue was performed to characterize T cell repertoire heterogeneity. Genomic DNA was extracted from FFPE tissue using the AllPrep DNA/RNA FFPE Kit (Qiagen).

The sequenced sample consisted of normal tissue next to the tumor. The receptor was isolated from a woman between 65 and 79 years old with small cell lung cancer. Some clones in this sample may be carry-over from other donors' samples. The chain couples TRBV2 to TRBJ1-4; confidence is insufficient to name the D gene. The DNA sequence is given as TGTGCCGGCCGGGCCTCGCCAGGTGAAAAACTGTTTTTT. This is translated as CAGRASPGEKLFF.